These 5 T cell receptor beta chains were sequenced from one sample in a study of human T cells and chemical hapten exposure. The sample's time point: patch test 2, 6 weeks after DPC sensitization. Regarding treatment: therapeutic diphenylcyclopropenone sensitization with weekly scalp DPC. In TCRdb, the RACE reads were re-called with MiXCR into one record per CDR3 protein. The data contain over 70,000 distinct CDR3 sequences, about 9.9% of them seen just once; the ten biggest clones take up roughly 1.6%. This material consisted of whole blood, taken in connection with sensitization to the hapten diphenylcyclopropenone (DPC). These TCRs come from a man aged 18 to 30 with alopecia areata. Some clones in this sample may be carry-over from other donors' samples.

This clonotype was detected ten times or more. This sequence joins TRBV18 and TRBJ2-3; 11 bases align to TRBD2. Germline CDR1 is KGHSH and CDR2 is LQKENI. V dropped 2 bases and J dropped 6; count of bases not matched to a gene: 4. The CDR3 consists of 15 residues. The CDR3 DNA sequence: TGTGCCAGCTCACCAGTAGCGGGGGGGCCGGATACGCAGTATTTT. This encodes CASSPVAGGPDTQYF.

Ten or more counts support this clonotype. The chain couples TRBV7-3 to TRBJ2-3; D remains ambiguous. In germline, CDR1 is SGHTA, CDR2 FQGTGA. The CDR3 contains 15 residues. V lost 3 bases and J 2 bases, leaving 12 bases between the germline ends. CDR3 nucleotides: TGTGCCAGCAGCTTTAATATTGGAACCACAGATACGCAGTATTTT. Protein: CASSFNIGTTDTQYF.

V is TRBV10-3 and J is TRBJ2-1; 9 bases map to TRBD1. V was clipped by 9 bases and J by 2 bases; unmatched bases: 8. Per the germline V gene, CDR1 is ENHRY and CDR2 is SYGVKD. The CDR3 has 15 residues. This CDR3 is CAMGPRTGAYNEQFF. The CDR3 nucleotides read TGTGCCATGGGCCCTCGGACAGGGGCCTACAATGAGCAGTTCTTC.

This clonotype was recorded a few times. Since a much larger clone is just one base distant, this may be a read error. This chain joins TRBV6-1 and TRBJ2-2; D unclear. CDR3 size: 12 residues. The V end was cut by 6 bases, the J end by 2 bases, with 4 bases between. Germline assignment: CDR1 MNHNS and CDR2 SASEGT. The CDR3 loop reads CASRFNTGELFF. In nucleotides, the CDR3 is TGTGCCAGCAGATTTAACACCGGGGAGCTGTTTTTT.

Only a few counts were recorded for this clonotype. The chain uses TRBV4-1 and TRBJ1-2; no definite D call. The CDR3 contains 14 residues. Germline V gene sequence: CDR1 MGHRA, CDR2 YSYEKL. Deletions cut 1 base from V and 4 bases from J, with 10 bases between. The CDR3 here is CASSQAGTGYGYTF. CDR3 DNA: TGCGCCAGCAGCCAAGCAGGCACCGGCTATGGCTACACCTTC.